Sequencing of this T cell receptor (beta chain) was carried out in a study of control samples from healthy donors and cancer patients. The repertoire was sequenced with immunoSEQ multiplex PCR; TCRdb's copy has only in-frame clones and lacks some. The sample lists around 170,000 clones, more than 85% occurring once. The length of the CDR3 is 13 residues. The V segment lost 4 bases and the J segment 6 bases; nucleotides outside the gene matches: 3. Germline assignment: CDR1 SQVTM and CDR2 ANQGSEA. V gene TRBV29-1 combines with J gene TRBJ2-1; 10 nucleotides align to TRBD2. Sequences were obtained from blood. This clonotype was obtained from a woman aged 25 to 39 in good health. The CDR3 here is CSVASGGGNEQFF. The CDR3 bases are TGCAGCGTTGCCAGCGGGGGGGGCAATGAGCAGTTCTTC.